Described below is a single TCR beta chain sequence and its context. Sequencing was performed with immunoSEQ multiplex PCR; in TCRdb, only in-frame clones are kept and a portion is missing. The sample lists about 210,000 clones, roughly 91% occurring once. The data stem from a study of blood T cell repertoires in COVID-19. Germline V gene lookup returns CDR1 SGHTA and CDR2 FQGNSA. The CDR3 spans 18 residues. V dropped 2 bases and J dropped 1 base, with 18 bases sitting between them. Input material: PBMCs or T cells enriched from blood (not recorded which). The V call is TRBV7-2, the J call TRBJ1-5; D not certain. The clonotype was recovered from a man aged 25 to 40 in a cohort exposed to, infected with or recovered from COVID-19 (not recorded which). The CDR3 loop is CASSLFRGVGGSNQPQHF. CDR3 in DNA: TGTGCCAGCAGCTTATTTAGAGGAGTCGGAGGGAGCAATCAGCCCCAGCATTTT.